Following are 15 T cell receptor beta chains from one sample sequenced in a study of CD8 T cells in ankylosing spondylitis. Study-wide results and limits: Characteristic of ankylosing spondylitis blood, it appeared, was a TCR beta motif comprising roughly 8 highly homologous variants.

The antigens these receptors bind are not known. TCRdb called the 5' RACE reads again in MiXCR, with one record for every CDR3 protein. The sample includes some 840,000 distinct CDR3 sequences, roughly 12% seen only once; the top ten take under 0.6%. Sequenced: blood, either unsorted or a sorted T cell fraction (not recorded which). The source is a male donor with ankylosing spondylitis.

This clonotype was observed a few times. CDR3 sequence reads: CASRGQTITDTQYF. The CDR3 bases are TGTGCCAGCAGGGGACAGACAATCACAGATACGCAGTATTTT. V usage is TRBV9 and J usage is TRBJ2-3; 7 bases are a match to TRBD1. This CDR3 is built from 14 residues. The ends lost 5 bases at V and 2 bases at J; junction bases unmatched: 5. Germline-derived CDR1 and CDR2 are SGDLS and YYNGEE.

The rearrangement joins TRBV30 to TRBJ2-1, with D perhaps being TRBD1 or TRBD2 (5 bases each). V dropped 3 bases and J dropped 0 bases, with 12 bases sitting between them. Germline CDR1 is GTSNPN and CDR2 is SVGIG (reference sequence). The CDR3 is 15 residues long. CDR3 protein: CAWRVKGSSYNEQFF. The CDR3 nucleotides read TGTGCCTGGAGGGTCAAGGGGAGCTCCTACAATGAGCAGTTCTTC.

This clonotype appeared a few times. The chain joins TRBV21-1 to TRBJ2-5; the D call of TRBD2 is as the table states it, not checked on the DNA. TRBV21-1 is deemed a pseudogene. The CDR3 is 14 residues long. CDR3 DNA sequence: TGTGCCAGCAGCAAAGGGGGAGCGGGGGAGACCCAGTACTTC. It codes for CASSKGGAGETQYF.

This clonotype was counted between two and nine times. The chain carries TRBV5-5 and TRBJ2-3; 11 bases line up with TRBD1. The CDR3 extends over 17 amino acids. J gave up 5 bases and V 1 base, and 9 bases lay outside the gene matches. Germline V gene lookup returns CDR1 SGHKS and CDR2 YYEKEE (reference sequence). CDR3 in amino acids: CASSLTRRDRGRDTQYF. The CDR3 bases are TGTGCCAGCAGCTTGACACGCCGGGACAGGGGGAGAGATACGCAGTATTTT.

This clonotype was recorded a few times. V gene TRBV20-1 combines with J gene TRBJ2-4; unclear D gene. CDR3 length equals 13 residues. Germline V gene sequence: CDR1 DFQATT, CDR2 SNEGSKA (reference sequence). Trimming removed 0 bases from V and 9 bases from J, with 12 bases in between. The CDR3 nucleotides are TGCAGTGCTAGAGAGCCTTCCTCGGGCATTCAGTACTTC. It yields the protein CSAREPSSGIQYF.

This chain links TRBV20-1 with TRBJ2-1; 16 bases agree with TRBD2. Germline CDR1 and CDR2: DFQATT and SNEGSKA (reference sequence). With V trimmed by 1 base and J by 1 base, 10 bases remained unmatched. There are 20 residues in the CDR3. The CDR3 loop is CSARGQAGLAGGRSYNEQFF. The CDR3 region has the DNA TGCAGTGCTAGAGGTCAGGCGGGACTAGCGGGGGGGAGGTCCTACAATGAGCAGTTCTTC.

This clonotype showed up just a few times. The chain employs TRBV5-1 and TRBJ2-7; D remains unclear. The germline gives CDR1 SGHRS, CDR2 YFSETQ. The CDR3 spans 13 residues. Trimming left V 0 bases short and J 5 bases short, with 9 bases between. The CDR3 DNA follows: TGCGCCAGCAGCTTGGACTTCCTGGACGAGCAGTACTTC. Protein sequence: CASSLDFLDEQYF.

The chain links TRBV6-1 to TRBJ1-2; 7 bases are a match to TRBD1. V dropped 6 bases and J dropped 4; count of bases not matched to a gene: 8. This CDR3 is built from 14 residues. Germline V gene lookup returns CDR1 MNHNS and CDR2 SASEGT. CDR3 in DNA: TGTGCCAGCAGGCCGGGACAGAGTGTCTATGGCTACACCTTC. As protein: CASRPGQSVYGYTF.

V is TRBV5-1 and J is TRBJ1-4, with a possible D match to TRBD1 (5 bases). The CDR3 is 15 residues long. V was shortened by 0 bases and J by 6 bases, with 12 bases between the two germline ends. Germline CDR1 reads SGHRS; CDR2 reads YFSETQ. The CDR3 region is CASSLGLGADEKLFF. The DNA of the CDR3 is TGCGCCAGCAGCTTGGGATTAGGGGCAGATGAAAAACTGTTTTTT. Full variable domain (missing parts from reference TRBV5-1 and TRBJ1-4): KAGVTQTPRYLIKTRGQQVTLSCSPISGHRSVSWYQQTPGQGLQFLFEYFSETQRNKGNFPGRFSGRQFSNSRSEMNVSTLELGDSALYLCASSLGLGADEKLFFGSGTQLSVL.

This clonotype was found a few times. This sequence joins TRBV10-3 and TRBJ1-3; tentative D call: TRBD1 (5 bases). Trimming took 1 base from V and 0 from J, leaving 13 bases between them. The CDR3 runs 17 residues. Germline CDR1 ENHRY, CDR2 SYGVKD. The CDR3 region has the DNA TGTGCCATCAGTGAGTGGGGCAGAAGAAGCTCTGGAAACACCATATATTTT. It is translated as CAISEWGRRSSGNTIYF.

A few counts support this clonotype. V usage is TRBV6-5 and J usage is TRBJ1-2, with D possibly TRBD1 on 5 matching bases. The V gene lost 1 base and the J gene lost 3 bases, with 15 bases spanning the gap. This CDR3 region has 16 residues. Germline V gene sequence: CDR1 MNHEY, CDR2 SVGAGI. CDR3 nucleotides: TGTGCCAGCAGTTACTGGGAGGCAGGGACGTACTATGGCTACACCTTC. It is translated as CASSYWEAGTYYGYTF.

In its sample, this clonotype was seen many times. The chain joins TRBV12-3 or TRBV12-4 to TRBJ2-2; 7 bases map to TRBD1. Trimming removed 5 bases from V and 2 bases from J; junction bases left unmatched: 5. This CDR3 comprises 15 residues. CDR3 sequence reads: CASSAGTANTGELFF. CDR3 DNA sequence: TGTGCCAGCAGTGCCGGGACAGCTAACACCGGGGAGCTGTTTTTT.

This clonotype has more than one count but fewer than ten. The CDR3 sequence: CASSSLGIYEQYF. CDR3 DNA: TGTGCCAGCTCTTCCTTGGGTATCTACGAGCAGTACTTC. The V call is TRBV7-9, the J call TRBJ2-7; D gene unclear. V was cut by 8 bases and J by 3 bases, with 14 bases left in between. The germline V gene encodes CDR1 SEHNR and CDR2 FQNEAQ (reference sequence). There are 13 residues in the CDR3.

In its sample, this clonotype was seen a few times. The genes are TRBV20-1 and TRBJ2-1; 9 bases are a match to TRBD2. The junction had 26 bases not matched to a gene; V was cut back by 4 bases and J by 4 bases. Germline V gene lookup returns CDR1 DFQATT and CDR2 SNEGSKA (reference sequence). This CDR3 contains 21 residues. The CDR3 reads CSAIKEPTVSGGPIPYNEQFF. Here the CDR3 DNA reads TGCAGTGCTATTAAGGAACCGACGGTTAGCGGGGGCCCAATACCATACAATGAGCAGTTCTTC.

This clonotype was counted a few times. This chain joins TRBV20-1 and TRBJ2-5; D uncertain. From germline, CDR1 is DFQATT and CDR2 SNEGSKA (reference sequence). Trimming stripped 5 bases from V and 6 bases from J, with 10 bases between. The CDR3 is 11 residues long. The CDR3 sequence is CSASLTQTQYF. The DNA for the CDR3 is TGCAGTGCTTCCCTTACCCAGACCCAGTACTTC.